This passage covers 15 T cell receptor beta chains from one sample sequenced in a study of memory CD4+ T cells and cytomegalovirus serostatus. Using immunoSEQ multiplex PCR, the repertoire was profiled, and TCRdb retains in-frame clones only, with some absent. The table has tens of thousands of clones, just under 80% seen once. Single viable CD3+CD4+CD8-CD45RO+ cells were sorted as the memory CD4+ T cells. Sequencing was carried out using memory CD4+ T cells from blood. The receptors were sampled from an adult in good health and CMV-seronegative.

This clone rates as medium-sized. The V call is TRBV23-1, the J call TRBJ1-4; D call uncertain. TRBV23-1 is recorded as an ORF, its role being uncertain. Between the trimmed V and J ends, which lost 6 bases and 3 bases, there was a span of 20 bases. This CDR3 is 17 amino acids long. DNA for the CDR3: TGCGCCAGCAGGTCGTCAGAGTCCGCAGTGGCTAATGAAAAACTGTTTTTT. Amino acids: CASRSSESAVANEKLFF.

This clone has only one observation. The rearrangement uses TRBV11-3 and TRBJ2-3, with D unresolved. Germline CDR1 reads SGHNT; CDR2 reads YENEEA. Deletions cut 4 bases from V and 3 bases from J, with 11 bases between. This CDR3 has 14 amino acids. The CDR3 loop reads CASSSEHSTDTQYF. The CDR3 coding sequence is TGTGCCAGCAGCTCCGAGCATAGTACAGATACGCAGTATTTT.

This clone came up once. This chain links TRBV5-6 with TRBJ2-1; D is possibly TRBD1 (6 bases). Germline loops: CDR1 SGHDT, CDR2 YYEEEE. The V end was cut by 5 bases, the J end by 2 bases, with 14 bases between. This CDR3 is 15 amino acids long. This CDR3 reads CASSLQGSAYNEQFF. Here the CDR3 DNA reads TGTGCCAGCAGTCTCCAGGGGAGCGCCTACAATGAGCAGTTCTTC. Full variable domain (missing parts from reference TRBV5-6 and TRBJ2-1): DAGVTQSPTHLIKTRGQQVTLRCSPKSGHDTVSWYQQALGQGPQFIFQYYEEEERQRGNFPDRFSGHQFPNYSSELNVNALLLGDSALYLCASSLQGSAYNEQFFGPGTRLTVL.

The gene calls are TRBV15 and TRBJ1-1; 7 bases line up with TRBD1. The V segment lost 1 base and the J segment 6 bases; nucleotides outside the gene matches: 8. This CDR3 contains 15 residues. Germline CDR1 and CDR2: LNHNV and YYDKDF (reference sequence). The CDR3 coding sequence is TGTGCCACCAGCAGAGTGAGGGGGCAGAGGGCTGAAGCTTTCTTT. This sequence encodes CATSRVRGQRAEAFF.

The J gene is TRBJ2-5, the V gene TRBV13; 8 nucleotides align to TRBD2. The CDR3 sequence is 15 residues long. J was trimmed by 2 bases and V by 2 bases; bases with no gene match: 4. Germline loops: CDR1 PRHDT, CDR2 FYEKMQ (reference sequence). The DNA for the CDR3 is TGTGCCAGCAGCTTATCTCGGGGGGGGCAAGAGACCCAGTACTTC. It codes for CASSLSRGGQETQYF.

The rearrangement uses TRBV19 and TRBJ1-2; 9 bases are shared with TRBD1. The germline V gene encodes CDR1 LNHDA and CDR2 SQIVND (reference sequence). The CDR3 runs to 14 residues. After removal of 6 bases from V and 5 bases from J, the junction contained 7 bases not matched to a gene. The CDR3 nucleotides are TGTGCCAGTAGAACCGACAGGGGGGGATATGGCTACACCTTC. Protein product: CASRTDRGGYGYTF.

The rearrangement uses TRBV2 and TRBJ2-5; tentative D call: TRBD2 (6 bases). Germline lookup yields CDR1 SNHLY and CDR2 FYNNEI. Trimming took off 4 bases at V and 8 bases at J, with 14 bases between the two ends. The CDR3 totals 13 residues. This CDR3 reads CASSVQPGGTQYF. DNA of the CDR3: TGTGCCAGCAGTGTCCAGCCCGGGGGAACCCAGTACTTC.

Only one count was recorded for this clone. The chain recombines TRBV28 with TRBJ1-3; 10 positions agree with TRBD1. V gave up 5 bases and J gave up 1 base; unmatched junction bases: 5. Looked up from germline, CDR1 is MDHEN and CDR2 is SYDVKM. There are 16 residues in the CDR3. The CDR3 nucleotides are TGTGCCAGCAGTACGGACAGGGGGTATTCTGGAAACACCATATATTTT. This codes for CASSTDRGYSGNTIYF.

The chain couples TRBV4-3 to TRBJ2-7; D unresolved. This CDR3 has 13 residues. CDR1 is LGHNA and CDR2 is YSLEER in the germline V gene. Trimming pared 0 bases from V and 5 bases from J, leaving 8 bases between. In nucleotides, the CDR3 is TGCGCCAGCAGCCAAGAGGGGTTCCACGAGCAGTACTTC. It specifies CASSQEGFHEQYF.

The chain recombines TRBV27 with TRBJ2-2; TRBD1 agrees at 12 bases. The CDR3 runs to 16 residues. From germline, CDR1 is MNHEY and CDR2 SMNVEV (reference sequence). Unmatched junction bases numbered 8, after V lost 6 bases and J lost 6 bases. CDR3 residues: CASSPSGQGAPGELFF. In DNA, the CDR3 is TGTGCCAGCAGCCCCTCGGGACAGGGGGCGCCCGGGGAGCTGTTTTTT.

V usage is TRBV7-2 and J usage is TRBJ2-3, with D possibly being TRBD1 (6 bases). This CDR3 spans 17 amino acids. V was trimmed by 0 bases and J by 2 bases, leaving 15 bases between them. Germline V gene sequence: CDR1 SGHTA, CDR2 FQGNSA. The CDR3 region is CASSLAGAGAVTDTQYF. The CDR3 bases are TGTGCCAGCAGCTTAGCGGGGGCAGGGGCCGTCACAGATACGCAGTATTTT.

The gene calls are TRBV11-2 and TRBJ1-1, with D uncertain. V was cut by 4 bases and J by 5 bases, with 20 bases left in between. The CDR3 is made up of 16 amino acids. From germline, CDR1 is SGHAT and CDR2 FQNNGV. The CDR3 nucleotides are TGTGCCAGCAGCTCCCACTCGGGTAGCCTCTTGACTGAAGCTTTCTTT. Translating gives CASSSHSGSLLTEAFF.

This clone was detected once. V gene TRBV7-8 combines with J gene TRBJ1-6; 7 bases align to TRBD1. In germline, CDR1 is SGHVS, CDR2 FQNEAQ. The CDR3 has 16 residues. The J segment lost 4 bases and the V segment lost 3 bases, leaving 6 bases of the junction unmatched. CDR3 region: CASSFRQGGYNSPLHF. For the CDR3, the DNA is TGTGCCAGCAGCTTTCGGCAGGGGGGTTATAATTCACCCCTCCACTTT.

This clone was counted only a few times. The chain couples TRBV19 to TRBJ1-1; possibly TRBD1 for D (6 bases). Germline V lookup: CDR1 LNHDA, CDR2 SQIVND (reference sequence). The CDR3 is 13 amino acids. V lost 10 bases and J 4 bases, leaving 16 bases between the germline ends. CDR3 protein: CATSPTGTTEAFF. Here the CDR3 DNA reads TGTGCCACCTCCCCGACAGGAACCACTGAAGCTTTCTTT.

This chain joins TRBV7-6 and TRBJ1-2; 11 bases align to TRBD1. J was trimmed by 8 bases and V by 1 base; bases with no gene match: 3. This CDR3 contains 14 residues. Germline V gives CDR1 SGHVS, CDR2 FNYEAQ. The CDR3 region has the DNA TGTGCCAGCAGCTTAGGGACAGGGGGCCGGGGCTACACCTTC. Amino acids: CASSLGTGGRGYTF. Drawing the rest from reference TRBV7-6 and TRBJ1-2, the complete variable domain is GAGVSQSPRYKVTKRGQDVALRCDPISGHVSLYWYRQALGQGPEFLTYFNYEAQQDKSGLPNDRFSAERPEGSISTLTIQRTEQRDSAMYRCASSLGTGGRGYTFGSGTRLTVV.